A selection of T cell receptor beta chains follows, all from one sample in a study of CD8+ T cells in alopecia areata. Sequencing was performed with immunoSEQ multiplex PCR; in TCRdb, only in-frame clones are kept and a portion is missing. The top ten hold roughly an eighth of the sample, which has about 4,400 clones, roughly three fifths seen once. The sequencing used skin, collected at week 4, from a patient treated with tofacitinib. Receptor source: a human donor with alopecia areata. Both conserved end residues are part of each CDR3. The order of the fields is V gene, D gene, clone size, J gene, CDR3 DNA, CDR3 protein. A D gene is named only where the DNA matches it firmly. Size tells how often a clone was seen (once, few, many) or the class of an expanded clone, and some rows leave it out.

TRBV13	TRBD1	few	TRBJ2-6	TGTGCCAGCAGCTTAAAGGTGACAGGGGTATCTGGGGCCAACGTCCTGACTTTC	CASSLKVTGVSGANVLTF
TRBV5-7	.	.	TRBJ1-1	TGTGCCAGCAGCCTTCGGGGGAACACTGAAGCTTTCTTT	CASSLRGNTEAFF
TRBV5-1	TRBD2	.	TRBJ2-7	TGCGCCAGCGGGAGACTAGCGGATACCTACGAGCAGTACTTC	CASGRLADTYEQYF
TRBV30	TRBD2	.	TRBJ2-3	TGTGCCTGGAATAGCGGGGGGATAGGCACAGATACGCAGTATTTT	CAWNSGGIGTDTQYF
TRBV7-8	.	.	TRBJ1-1	TGTGCCAGCAGCTTACTTGTGGGTCTCGAAGCTTTCTTT	CASSLLVGLEAFF
TRBV29-1	.	.	TRBJ2-3	TGCAGCGTTGGAATAGGGTCCCTCGATACGCAGTATTTT	CSVGIGSLDTQYF
TRBV7-9	TRBD1	.	TRBJ2-7	TGTGCCAGCAGCTTAGAGTTCTACGGGACAGGCCGCTCCTACGAGCAGTACTTC	CASSLEFYGTGRSYEQYF
TRBV5-1	.	.	TRBJ2-7	TGCGCCAGCAGCTTAAGGACAGATTCCTACGAGCAGTACTTC	CASSLRTDSYEQYF
TRBV9	TRBD1	.	TRBJ2-6	TGTGCCAGCAGCATTGGGACAGGACGATCTTCTGGGGCCAACGTCCTGACTTTC	CASSIGTGRSSGANVLTF
TRBV5-1	.	few	TRBJ2-1	TGCGCCAGCAGGGGTAGCAGCCTGACCAGTAATGAGCAGTTCTTC	CASRGSSLTSNEQFF
TRBV29-1	.	.	TRBJ2-5	TGCAGCGTGCAGGGGTGGCAAGAGACCCAGTACTTC	CSVQGWQETQYF
TRBV6-5	TRBD1	.	TRBJ2-1	TGTGCCAGCAGTTACGAAGGGACAGGGGAGTTCTTC	CASSYEGTGEFF
TRBV5-1	TRBD2	.	TRBJ2-1	TGCGCCAGCAGCTTGATATCTAGCGGGAGAGGCGAGCAGTTCTTC	CASSLISSGRGEQFF
TRBV15	.	.	TRBJ2-3	TGTGCCACCAGCAGAGGCGGCCCCACAGATACGCAGTATTTT	CATSRGGPTDTQYF
TRBV5-1	.	.	TRBJ1-4	TGCGCCAGCAGCTTCCAGGGCATCGGTGAAAAACTGTTTTTT	CASSFQGIGEKLFF
TRBV30	TRBD2	.	TRBJ2-3	TGTGCCTGGAGCCCGGGAGCGGGAGCTGATACGCAGTATTTT	CAWSPGAGADTQYF
TRBV6-5	.	.	TRBJ2-6	TGTGCCAGCGGAAGGGTCGGGGCCAACGTCCTGACTTTC	CASGRVGANVLTF
TRBV6-6	.	.	TRBJ2-7	TGTGCCAGCAGTACCTTCAACGAGCAGTACTTC	CASSTFNEQYF
TRBV19	.	.	TRBJ1-2	TGTGCCAGTAGTCGAGGGGGAACTAACTATGGCTACACCTTC	CASSRGGTNYGYTF
TRBV21-1	.	.	TRBJ1-6	TGTGCCAGCAGAGTCGAAATAGCTACACATCATCATAATTCACCCCTCCACTTT	CASRVEIATHHHNSPLHF
TRBV23-1	.	.	TRBJ2-3	TGCGCCAGCAGCCCCCGAGCGGCCGAGACAGATACGCAGTATTTT	CASSPRAAETDTQYF
TRBV2	.	.	TRBJ1-2	TGTGCCAGCAGTGAAGCGGCAGAAGTTAACTATGGCTACACCTTC	CASSEAAEVNYGYTF
TRBV7-9	.	few	TRBJ2-7	TGTGCCAGCAGCTCAAAAGGGCCCTACGAGCAGTACTTC	CASSSKGPYEQYF
TRBV28	.	few	TRBJ2-1	TGTGCCAGCAGTTTGGATTGGAGCTCCTACAATGAGCAGTTCTTC	CASSLDWSSYNEQFF
TRBV27	.	.	TRBJ2-7	TGTGCCAGCAGTTCTAAGGGGGTCTCCAACGAGCAGTACTTC	CASSSKGVSNEQYF
TRBV20-1	.	.	TRBJ2-5	TGCAGTGCTTACGAAGAGACCCAGTACTTC	CSAYEETQYF
TRBV6-5	TRBD1	.	TRBJ2-1	TGTGCCAGCAGACAACAGGGGAACAATGAGCAGTTCTTC	CASRQQGNNEQFF
TRBV5-5	.	.	TRBJ2-7	TGTGCCAGCAGCCCGTCGACAGGACCCTACGAGCAGTACTTC	CASSPSTGPYEQYF
TRBV10-3	TRBD1	.	TRBJ2-5	TGTGCCATCAGAGTCCCGGGACAGGGGGGGTCACTGGAGACCCAGTACTTC	CAIRVPGQGGSLETQYF
TRBV19	.	.	TRBJ2-3	TGTGCCAGTAGTAGGTCTGGGGCCCGCACAGATACGCAGTATTTT	CASSRSGARTDTQYF
TRBV7-9	.	.	TRBJ2-5	TGTGCCAGCAGCTCAACTGGGGGCAAGATGGCCCAGTACTTC	CASSSTGGKMAQYF
TRBV27	.	few	TRBJ2-7	TGTGCCAGCAGTTTCGTAGAAGAGCAGTACTTC	CASSFVEEQYF
TRBV11-3	.	.	TRBJ2-2	TGTGCCAGCAGCCCGAAAGGGAGTCACACCGGGGAGCTGTTTTTT	CASSPKGSHTGELFF
TRBV4-1	TRBD2	.	TRBJ2-3	TGCGCCAGCAGCCAAGATACTAGCGGTCCAGATACGCAGTATTTT	CASSQDTSGPDTQYF
TRBV4-3	TRBD1	few	TRBJ2-1	TGCGCCAGCAGCCAAAGAGGACAGGGCATTCCCAATGAGCAGTTCTTC	CASSQRGQGIPNEQFF
TRBV11-2	TRBD1	.	TRBJ2-1	TGTGCCAGCAGCCCAACAGGGGGCATTTACAATGAGCAGTTCTTC	CASSPTGGIYNEQFF
TRBV9	.	.	TRBJ2-7	TGTGCCAGCAGCTATAGCGGACAGGACTCCTACGAGCAGTACTTC	CASSYSGQDSYEQYF
TRBV10-3	.	few	TRBJ1-1	TGTGCCATCAGTGGAGTGGCAGGGACGTTGGCTTTCTTT	CAISGVAGTLAFF
TRBV4-3	TRBD2	.	TRBJ2-1	TGCGCCAGCAGCCAAGATCCGGGGGGGAGGCAGTTCTTC	CASSQDPGGRQFF
TRBV19	.	.	TRBJ1-5	TGTGCCAGTAGTATTGAGGGAAACCAGCCCCAGCATTTT	CASSIEGNQPQHF
TRBV11-2	TRBD1	.	TRBJ2-7	TGTGCCAGCAGAGGGGACAGAAAAACCTACGAGCAGTACTTC	CASRGDRKTYEQYF
TRBV7-9	.	.	TRBJ1-2	TGTGCCAGCACCGATAGAACTATAAACTATGGCTACACCTTC	CASTDRTINYGYTF
TRBV28	.	few	TRBJ2-1	TGTGCCAGCAGTGTGACCCCAGGATCTAGCTCCTACAATGAGCAGTTCTTC	CASSVTPGSSSYNEQFF
TRBV5-4	TRBD2	.	TRBJ2-2	TGTGCCAGCAGCGCGTTTGGGACTAGCCTCTCCGGGGAGCTGTTTTTT	CASSAFGTSLSGELFF
TRBV29-1	.	.	TRBJ2-7	TGCAGCGTTGCGGGAGCCTCTGGCCCTTACGAGCAGTACTTC	CSVAGASGPYEQYF
TRBV19	.	.	TRBJ2-7	TGTGCCAGTAGTACGGAGAGGAGCCCGGTATACGAGCAGTACTTC	CASSTERSPVYEQYF
TRBV25-1	TRBD1	.	TRBJ2-6	TGTGCCAGCAGTGAATCGGGACAGCGTGGGGCCAACGTCCTGACTTTC	CASSESGQRGANVLTF
TRBV4-1	TRBD2	.	TRBJ2-7	TGCGCCAGCAGCCAGGGGACTAGCGGGTACGAGCAGTACTTC	CASSQGTSGYEQYF
TRBV30	.	few	TRBJ2-1	TGTGCCTGGAGTACCCACATGAGACAGTTCTACAATGAGCAGTTCTTC	CAWSTHMRQFYNEQFF
TRBV6-1	.	.	TRBJ1-6	TGTGCCAGTGATGGTTCACCCCTCCACTTT	CASDGSPLHF
TRBV19	.	.	TRBJ2-7	TGCGCCAGTAGCCCCGCAGGGGCTAACTACGAGCAGTACTTC	CASSPAGANYEQYF
TRBV6-5	.	.	TRBJ2-3	TGTGCCAGCAACCTTCGGGGGAGAACAGATACGCAGTATTTT	CASNLRGRTDTQYF
TRBV27	TRBD2	.	TRBJ2-7	TGTGCCAGCAGTGCGAGACTAGCGGGGGCCTACGAGCAGTACTTC	CASSARLAGAYEQYF
TRBV5-1	.	.	TRBJ2-6	TGCGCCAGCAGCTCCCTAACTTCCTCTGGGGCCAACGTCCTGACTTTC	CASSSLTSSGANVLTF
TRBV5-4	.	.	TRBJ1-3	TGTGCCAGCAGCTTGGAAAGTGCAGTTGGAAACACCATATATTTT	CASSLESAVGNTIYF
TRBV10-3	TRBD2	.	TRBJ2-1	TGTGCCATCAGTGGAGGGCGGGAGGGCCGGTATGAGCAGTTCTTC	CAISGGREGRYEQFF
TRBV11-1	.	.	TRBJ2-3	TGTGCCAGCAGCTCCCGAGATACGCAGTATTTT	CASSSRDTQYF
TRBV5-1	TRBD2	.	TRBJ2-2	TGCGCCAGCAGCTTGGCCATGCTAGCGGGAGGCCCTTTTTTCGGGGAGCTGTTTTTT	CASSLAMLAGGPFFGELFF
TRBV28	TRBD1	.	TRBJ1-1	TGTGCCAGCAGTTCCTCCGGGACAGGGGTCGCTTTCTTT	CASSSSGTGVAFF
TRBV27	TRBD1	.	TRBJ2-5	TGTGCCAGCAGCACCGACAGGGGCGCACAAGAGACCCAGTACTTC	CASSTDRGAQETQYF